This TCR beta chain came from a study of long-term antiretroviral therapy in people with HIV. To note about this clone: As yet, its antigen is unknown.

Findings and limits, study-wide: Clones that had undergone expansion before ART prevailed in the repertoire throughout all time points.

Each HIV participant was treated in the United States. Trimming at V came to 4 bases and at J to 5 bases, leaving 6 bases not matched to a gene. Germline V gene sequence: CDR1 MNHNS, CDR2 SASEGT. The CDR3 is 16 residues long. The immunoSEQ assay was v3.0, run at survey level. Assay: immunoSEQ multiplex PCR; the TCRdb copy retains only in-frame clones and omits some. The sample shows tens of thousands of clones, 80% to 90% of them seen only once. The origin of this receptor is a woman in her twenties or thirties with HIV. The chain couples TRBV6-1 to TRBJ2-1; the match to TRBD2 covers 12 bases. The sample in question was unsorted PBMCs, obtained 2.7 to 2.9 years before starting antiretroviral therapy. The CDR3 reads CASSARLAGANNEQFF. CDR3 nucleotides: TGTGCCAGCAGTGCCCGACTAGCGGGGGCCAACAATGAGCAGTTCTTC.